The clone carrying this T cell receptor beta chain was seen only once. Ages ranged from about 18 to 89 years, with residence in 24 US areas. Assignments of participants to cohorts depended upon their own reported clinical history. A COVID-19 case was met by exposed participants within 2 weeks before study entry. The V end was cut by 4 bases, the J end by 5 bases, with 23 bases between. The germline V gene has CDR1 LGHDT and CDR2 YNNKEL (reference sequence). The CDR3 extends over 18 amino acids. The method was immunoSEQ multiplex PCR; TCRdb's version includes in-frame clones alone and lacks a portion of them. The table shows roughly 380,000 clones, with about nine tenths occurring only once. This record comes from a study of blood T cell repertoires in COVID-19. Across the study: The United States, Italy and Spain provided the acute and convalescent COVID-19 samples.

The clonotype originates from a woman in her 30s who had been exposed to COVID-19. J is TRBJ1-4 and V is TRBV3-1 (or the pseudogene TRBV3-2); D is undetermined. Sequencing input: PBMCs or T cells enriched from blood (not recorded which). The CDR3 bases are TGTGCCAGCAGCCGATCCCTTGGAGGAGGTGGGAACAATGAAAAACTGTTTTTT. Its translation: CASSRSLGGGGNNEKLFF.